The 2 T cell receptor beta chains below were found in one sample sequenced in a study of glioma-infiltrating T cells. TCR alpha and beta CDR3 regions were amplified from RNA using iRepertoire nested multiplex PCR. TCRdb independently ran MiXCR on the multiplex PCR reads; one entry per CDR3 protein. This repertoire shows about 380,000 distinct CDR3 sequences, 41% found once; its top ten account for about 12%. The specimen was glioma tissue, nonneoplastic brain tissue, or PBMCs (not recorded which). The receptors originated from a human donor with low-grade glioma or glioblastoma, undergoing nonglioma brain surgery, or in good health (not recorded which).

The chain combines TRBV4-2 with TRBJ2-2, with D maybe TRBD2 (6 bases). Germline V gene sequence: CDR1 LGHNA, CDR2 YNFKEQ. Trimming stripped 3 bases from V and 0 bases from J, with 14 bases between. This CDR3 comprises 17 residues. Here the CDR3 reads CASSQGMTRANTGELFF. In nucleotides, the CDR3 is TGTGCCAGCAGCCAGGGTATGACTAGGGCGAACACCGGGGAGCTGTTTTTT.

This clonotype was seen more than once but under ten times. The gene calls are TRBV12-3 or TRBV12-4 and TRBJ1-2, with D possibly TRBD1 on 5 matching bases. Trimming stripped 3 bases from V and 4 bases from J, with 9 bases between. This CDR3 has 13 amino acids. CDR3 sequence: CASSFGHPYGYTF. The CDR3 DNA reads TGTGCCAGCAGTTTCGGACACCCCTATGGCTACACCTTC.